This T cell receptor beta chain was identified during a study of shared clonotypes between healthy human individuals. Study in general: CD4 naive cells filled three plates per donor, CD4 memory three, CD8 naive two and CD8 memory one.

V was pared by 5 bases and J by 4 bases, with 13 bases between. This CDR3 has 14 amino acids. The germline V gene encodes CDR1 SGHAT and CDR2 FQDESV (reference sequence). This table comes from immunoSEQ multiplex PCR, and its TCRdb copy is limited to in-frame clones, with some not included. The sample consists of 2 million to 2.5 million clones, around 95% of them appearing once. This clonotype was obtained from a man between 18 and 35 years old in good health. The specimen sequenced was naive CD4+ T cells sorted from blood. Subset meaning: CD45RA+ positively selected. The chain uses TRBV11-1 and TRBJ2-3, with D possibly called TRBD1 or TRBD2 (5 bases each). CDR3 bases: TGTGCCAGCAGCCAATGGGACGGGCCAGATACGCAGTATTTT. Translating it yields CASSQWDGPDTQYF.